The 26 T cell receptor beta chains listed next were all sequenced from one sample in a study of PD-1 blockade in classical Hodgkin lymphoma. The time point is: cycle 4 day 1 (C4D1), after five to seven weeks of nivolumab. With no exception, relapse followed autologous stem cell transplantation in all patients, and brentuximab vedotin exposure varied. Measured with immunoSEQ multiplex PCR; TCRdb has only the in-frame clones, and not every one. The sample records 20,000 to 25,000 clones, roughly 80% being singletons. This material consisted of peripheral blood mononuclear cells (PBMCs), taken before the fourth cycle of nivolumab. The receptor set was obtained from a human donor with classical Hodgkin lymphoma.

The chain joins TRBV4-1 to TRBJ2-3; unclear D gene. Trimming removed 1 base at V and 1 base at J, with 6 bases between. Germline CDR1 and CDR2: MGHRA and YSYEKL. This CDR3 region has 14 residues. CDR3 sequence: CASSQGTGTDTQYF. CDR3 DNA: TGCGCCAGCAGCCAAGGGACCGGCACAGATACGCAGTATTTT.

CDR3 nucleotide sequence: TGTGCCAGCAGCACCGGGACTAGCGTTAACAATGAGCAGTTCTTC. It encodes CASSTGTSVNNEQFF. The chain recombines TRBV9 with TRBJ2-1, with TRBD2 identical over 10 bases. The CDR3 extends over 15 amino acids. Germline CDR1 and CDR2: SGDLS and YYNGEE. The V and J ends lost 4 bases and 5 bases, in that order; junction bases with no gene match: 6. The whole variable domain, remainder taken from reference TRBV9 and TRBJ2-1, is DSGVTQTPKHLITATGQRVTLRCSPRSGDLSVYWYQQSLDQGLQFLIQYYNGEERAKGNILERFSAQQFPDLHSELNLSSLELGDSALYFCASSTGTSVNNEQFFGPGTRLTVL.

Turning to this clone: A read error may produce the germline difference seen at one junction end. The genes are TRBV5-1 and TRBJ2-7; TRBD1 is a possible D gene (5 bases). The CDR3 loop spans 14 amino acids. Germline-derived CDR1 and CDR2 are SGHRS and YFSETQ. The chain's CDR3 is CASRLGPGNYEQYF. The CDR3, as DNA: TGCGCCAGCAGGTTGGGCCCAGGGAACTACGAGCAGTACTTC.

V and J are TRBV6-1 and TRBJ1-5; D is ambiguous. The CDR3 length is 15 residues. Germline V gene lookup returns CDR1 MNHNS and CDR2 SASEGT. V was pared by 1 base and J by 4 bases, with 11 bases between. The CDR3 DNA sequence: TGTGCCAGCAGTGAAGTGTTGGGGAAAAATCAGCCCCAGCATTTT. It codes for CASSEVLGKNQPQHF.

The chain uses TRBV28 and TRBJ2-3; D ambiguous. Germline CDR1 reads MDHEN; CDR2 reads SYDVKM. V lost 5 bases, J lost 6 bases, and 18 bases lay in between. The CDR3 sequence is 15 residues long. CDR3 nucleotides: TGTGCCAGCAGTGAGACCGGGCCCCATGGGGATACGCAGTATTTT. This gives the protein CASSETGPHGDTQYF.

A few counts support this clone. The genes are TRBV6-1 and TRBJ2-3; the match to TRBD2 covers 8 bases. After removal of 3 bases from V and 5 bases from J, the junction contained 10 bases not matched to a gene. Germline CDR1 and CDR2: MNHNS and SASEGT. The length of the CDR3 is 16 residues. The CDR3: CASSDVPGGQGDTQYF. The CDR3, as DNA: TGTGCCAGCAGTGACGTTCCGGGGGGGCAGGGAGATACGCAGTATTTT.

This rearrangement joins TRBV6-6 to TRBJ2-2, with 7 bases fitting TRBD1. The CDR3 covers 16 residues. Losses at the gene ends were 2 bases for V and 7 bases for J; bases not matched to a gene: 10. Germline V gene data show CDR1 as MNHNY and CDR2 as SVGAGI (reference sequence). In DNA form, the CDR3 reads TGTGCCAGCAGTTACCCCGTGACAGGGTACGGCGGGGAGCTGTTTTTT. It encodes CASSYPVTGYGGELFF.

CDR3 sequence reads: CTSSQLNRGPWGNTIYF. DNA for the CDR3: TGCACCAGCAGCCAACTTAACAGGGGGCCGTGGGGAAACACCATATATTTT. J is TRBJ1-3 and V is TRBV1; TRBD1, the table's D call, lacks a check against the DNA. TRBV1 counts as a pseudogene. The length of the CDR3 is 17 residues.

This rearrangement joins TRBV5-1 to TRBJ2-4; TRBD1 agrees at 12 bases. J was trimmed by 0 bases and V by 3 bases; bases with no gene match: 10. The CDR3 consists of 19 residues. Germline CDR1 and CDR2: SGHRS and YFSETQ. In DNA form, the CDR3 reads TGCGCCAGCAGCTCCAACCGGGACAGGGGGCCCCTAGCCAAAAACATTCAGTACTTC. It specifies CASSSNRDRGPLAKNIQYF.

The rearrangement links TRBV2 to TRBJ2-3, with unresolved D. The CDR3 runs to 11 residues. Germline V gives CDR1 SNHLY, CDR2 FYNNEI. The V gene lost 8 bases and the J gene lost 6 bases, with 9 bases spanning the gap. The CDR3 sequence: CASSPADTQYF. In DNA, the CDR3 is TGTGCCAGCTCCCCTGCCGATACGCAGTATTTT.

Concerning this clone: The junction does not match germline at one end; this may be a read error. This chain joins TRBV7-7 and TRBJ2-1; D possibly corresponds to TRBD1 (7 bases). The CDR3 sequence is 13 residues long. The germline CDR1 and CDR2 sequences are SSHAT and FNYEAQ (reference sequence). The CDR3: CASSQGGYNEQFF. DNA for the CDR3: TGTGCTAGCAGCCAGGGGGGATACAATGAGCAGTTCTTC.

In its sample, this clone was seen once. The chain employs TRBV7-6 and TRBJ2-3; D is perhaps TRBD2 (5 bases). The germline CDR1 and CDR2 sequences are SGHVS and FNYEAQ. Trimming took 1 base from V and 2 from J, leaving 13 bases between them. This CDR3 comprises 16 residues. The CDR3 reads CASSLGGGGDTDTQYF. The DNA of the CDR3 is TGTGCCAGCAGCTTAGGTGGCGGAGGCGACACAGATACGCAGTATTTT. Variable domain in full (rest from reference TRBV7-6 and TRBJ2-3): GAGVSQSPRYKVTKRGQDVALRCDPISGHVSLYWYRQALGQGPEFLTYFNYEAQQDKSGLPNDRFSAERPEGSISTLTIQRTEQRDSAMYRCASSLGGGGDTDTQYFGPGTRLTVL.

The J gene is TRBJ2-5, the V gene TRBV7-7, with D unclear. Germline CDR1 SSHAT, CDR2 FNYEAQ (reference sequence). Between the trimmed V and J ends, which lost 3 bases and 4 bases, there was a span of 9 bases. The CDR3 has 13 amino acids. CDR3: CASSFRTLETQYF. CDR3 DNA: TGTGCCAGCAGCTTCAGGACGCTAGAGACCCAGTACTTC.

This clone was counted only a few times. The rearrangement links TRBV5-1 to TRBJ2-2, with D perhaps TRBD2 (5 bases). V was pared by 3 bases and J by 3 bases, with 9 bases between. This CDR3 has 14 residues. The germline V gene has CDR1 SGHRS and CDR2 YFSETQ. The DNA of the CDR3 is TGCGCCAGCAGCTGGAGGCAGTACACCGGGGAGCTGTTTTTT. It translates to CASSWRQYTGELFF.

The chain couples TRBV6-5 to TRBJ2-7; 9 nucleotides line up with TRBD1. The germline V gene has CDR1 MNHEY and CDR2 SVGAGI. Unmatched junction bases numbered 5, after V lost 3 bases and J lost 5 bases. The CDR3 runs to 14 residues. This CDR3 is CASSYFRTGDEQYF. The CDR3 DNA reads as TGTGCCAGCAGTTATTTCAGGACAGGGGACGAGCAGTACTTC.

The chain joins TRBV21-1 to TRBJ2-1; the table gives TRBD2 as D, unverified against the DNA. TRBV21-1 counts as a pseudogene. The CDR3 is 15 residues long. CDR3 sequence reads: CASSKGDSQVPQQFF. CDR3 DNA: TGTGCCAGCAGCAAAGGAGACTCCCAAGTCCCTCAGCAGTTCTTC.

The chain has TRBV30 and TRBJ1-1, with TRBD1 matching 11 bases. The length of the CDR3 is 15 residues. Germline CDR1 is GTSNPN and CDR2 is SVGIG (reference sequence). V dropped 4 bases and J dropped 3; count of bases not matched to a gene: 7. The chain's CDR3 is CAWIRTGGDHTEAFF. The CDR3 bases are TGTGCCTGGATCCGGACAGGGGGCGATCACACTGAAGCTTTCTTT.

The chain is built from TRBV7-2 and TRBJ2-5; 9 bases match TRBD1. Looked up from germline, CDR1 is SGHTA and CDR2 is FQGNSA. This CDR3 is 15 amino acids long. V shed 1 base, J shed 4 bases, and the junction held 4 bases outside the gene matches. The CDR3 reads CASSLEGQGGETQYF. In nucleotides, the CDR3 is TGTGCCAGCAGCTTAGAGGGACAGGGAGGAGAGACCCAGTACTTC.

The chain is built from TRBV27 and TRBJ1-2, with D possibly matching TRBD1 (5 bases). CDR1 MNHEY and CDR2 SMNVEV come from the germline V gene (reference sequence). The V end was cut by 4 bases, the J end by 3 bases, with 21 bases between. This CDR3 spans 17 amino acids. The CDR3 reads CASSSRRLGVRDYGYTF. In DNA, the CDR3 is TGTGCCAGCAGTTCCCGCCGATTGGGGGTCAGGGACTATGGCTACACCTTC.

This clone occurred once. The chain employs TRBV6-4 and TRBJ1-1; D gene unclear. Trimming removed 3 bases from V and 2 bases from J, with 7 bases in between. Germline CDR1 and CDR2: MRHNA and SNTAGT. This CDR3 has 13 amino acids. CDR3 in DNA: TGTGCCAGCAGTGAGGGGAGAAACACTGAAGCTTTCTTT. It codes for CASSEGRNTEAFF.

This clone came up once. The chain recombines TRBV5-1 with TRBJ2-7; D might be TRBD2 (5 bases). V dropped 4 bases and J dropped 1 base, with 15 bases sitting between them. This CDR3 spans 15 amino acids. Germline V gives CDR1 SGHRS, CDR2 YFSETQ. The CDR3 protein is CASSPSWERSYEQYF. DNA of the CDR3: TGCGCCAGCAGCCCCTCTTGGGAGCGGTCCTACGAGCAGTACTTC. Filled out from reference TRBV5-1 and TRBJ2-7, the complete variable domain reads KAGVTQTPRYLIKTRGQQVTLSCSPISGHRSVSWYQQTPGQGLQFLFEYFSETQRNKGNFPGRFSGRQFSNSRSEMNVSTLELGDSALYLCASSPSWERSYEQYFGPGTRLTVT.

V and J are TRBV2 and TRBJ1-1; 9 bases agree with TRBD1. Germline V gives CDR1 SNHLY, CDR2 FYNNEI. The CDR3 is 14 amino acids. With 6 bases clipped from V and 7 bases from J, the junction kept 9 bases outside the gene matches. CDR3 region: CASSGGTGLNEAFF. The CDR3 region has the DNA TGTGCCAGCAGCGGCGGGACAGGGCTTAATGAAGCTTTCTTT.

This chain joins TRBV27 and TRBJ2-7; 12 bases fit TRBD1. This CDR3 comprises 15 residues. With V trimmed by 4 bases and J by 2 bases, 3 bases remained unmatched. The V gene's germline CDR1 is MNHEY and CDR2 SMNVEV (reference sequence). CDR3 coding DNA: TGTGCCAGCAGTTATGGGACAGGGGGCACCTACGAGCAGTACTTC. As protein: CASSYGTGGTYEQYF.

This clone was observed a single time. One junction end does not reproduce the germline sequence, and a read error may be involved. V is TRBV5-4 and J is TRBJ2-2, with 10 bases that match TRBD1. CDR3 length: 16 residues. From germline, CDR1 is SGHNT and CDR2 YYREEE (reference sequence). DNA of the CDR3: TGTGCCAGCAGCTCGGGGACAGGGGAGAACATCGGGGAGCTGTTTTTT. Amino acids: CASSSGTGENIGELFF.

In its sample, this clone was seen a few times. The rearrangement uses TRBV9 and TRBJ1-2; TRBD1 aligns across 12 bases. With V trimmed by 4 bases and J by 3 bases, 10 bases remained unmatched. From germline, CDR1 is SGDLS and CDR2 YYNGEE. This CDR3 has 17 residues. CDR3 sequence (DNA): TGTGCCAGCAGCACCGGGACAGGGGGCGCATTAGACTATGGCTACACCTTC. Translated, it gives CASSTGTGGALDYGYTF. The entire variable domain, with the rest obtained from reference TRBV9 and TRBJ1-2, is as follows: DSGVTQTPKHLITATGQRVTLRCSPRSGDLSVYWYQQSLDQGLQFLIQYYNGEERAKGNILERFSAQQFPDLHSELNLSSLELGDSALYFCASSTGTGGALDYGYTFGSGTRLTVV.

This sequence joins TRBV27 and TRBJ1-2; weak D call: TRBD1 (5 bases). Germline V gene data show CDR1 as MNHEY and CDR2 as SMNVEV (reference sequence). The CDR3 has 16 residues. Trimming left V 2 bases short and J 2 bases short, with 15 bases between. The CDR3 here is CASSLTRQSGNYGYTF. The CDR3 DNA reads as TGTGCCAGCAGTTTAACTCGACAGTCAGGCAACTATGGCTACACCTTC.